Described below is a single T cell receptor (beta chain) sequence and its context. In its sample, this clone was seen a few times. The specificity of this receptor is unknown. No per-base quality is available; no much larger clone lies one base away. This sample is drawn from a study of blood T cell repertoires in COVID-19 (dated by TCRdb to 2018 to 2020). With respect to the entire study: Collaborator samples came from the United States, Italy and Spain and covered acute and convalescent phases of COVID-19. The repertoires were made available in a free public database intended to serve as a resource for research on the immune response to SARS-CoV-2. The samples were drawn from the first 160 participants of the ongoing ImmuneRACE study and from roughly 1,300 subjects provided by 6 global collaborators. The dataset comprised deeply sampled blood TCRbeta repertoires from subjects exposed to, actively infected with, or recovered from COVID-19. The material from the prospective study consisted of cDNA or gDNA derived from T cells, B-cell-depleted T cells, or PBMCs. Where available, HLA class I and class II types were taken from metadata supplied by the sample provider and were not determined by assay-based typing. The sample metadata nearly always contained a de-identified subject ID, COVID-19 status, age in years and sex.

Collaborating institutions collected whole blood in K2EDTA tubes following their own protocols. For TCRbeta analysis, collaborator samples were shipped as frozen whole blood, as isolated PBMCs, or as DNA extracted from either sample type. TCRbeta CDR3 regions were amplified from genomic DNA using the immunoSEQ Assay, a bias-controlled multiplex PCR. Regarding the original processing steps: Nucleated cell counts per sample were estimated from amplification of reference gene primers within the assay. To quantify the absolute abundance of each unique TCRbeta CDR3 rearrangement, sequence reads were collapsed and filtered. For each sample, productive Simpson clonality was calculated as the square root of Simpson's diversity index over productive rearrangements. The clones in this table, taken by TCRdb from immuneACCESS, are in-frame only. Not every clone is retained; where verified, under half of the shortfall comes from an unresolved V gene, and the cause of the rest is unknown. V and J calls and clone size are copied from that table; D and trimming were computed from the DNA. The table for this sample lists 140,000 or so clones; roughly 88% of them were counted only once. Of the sample, about 1.7% falls within the top ten clones.

The germline V gene encodes CDR1 SGHVS and CDR2 FQNEAQ. V was cut back by 2 bases and J by 7 bases, leaving a gap of 12 bases between them. The CDR3 measures 14 amino acids from cysteine to phenylalanine. CDR3 DNA only is kept here, 42 bases in frame from base 1. General conclusions and limits of the study: How much clinical and demographic metadata was included differed by source and by participant, and the metadata was provided uncurated.

Sequencing used peripheral blood. The TCR comes from a woman in her fifties or sixties with acute or convalescent COVID-19. The chain is assembled from TRBV7-8 and TRBJ1-5; there is no confident call for the D gene. The CDR3 has the sequence CASSLRETTQPQHF. The nucleotides are TGTGCCAGCAGCTTAAGGGAGACAACCCAGCCCCAGCATTTT.